The 5 T cell receptor beta chains in this list originate from one sample, sequenced in a study of cytomegalovirus exposure and HLA in healthy donors. PCR was performed using 60 Vbeta and 13 Jbeta primers. Method: immunoSEQ multiplex PCR; TCRdb's copy keeps in-frame clones and lacks some. The table lists hundreds of thousands of clones, 70% to 85% of them singletons, with 0.58% in the top ten. Specimen: PBMCs. The receptors shown here come from a woman aged 40 to 50 in good health and CMV-seronegative.

The chain has TRBV19 and TRBJ2-1; 7 bases fit TRBD2. The CDR3 has 18 residues. The trim removed 1 base at V and 5 bases at J, leaving 14 bases unmatched. Looked up from germline, CDR1 is LNHDA and CDR2 is SQIVND (reference sequence). In DNA, the CDR3 is TGTGCCAGTAGTATAGGCCCCAGTAGCGGGCTGGGTAACAATGAGCAGTTCTTC. Residues: CASSIGPSSGLGNNEQFF.

The rearrangement joins TRBV7-8 to TRBJ2-3; TRBD1 might be the D (6 bases). V was trimmed by 1 base and J by 0 bases, leaving 8 bases between them. CDR3 length: 15 amino acids. From germline, CDR1 is SGHVS and CDR2 FQNEAQ. CDR3 sequence (DNA): TGTGCCAGCAGCTTAGACAGGGTTAGCACAGATACGCAGTATTTT. Amino acid sequence: CASSLDRVSTDTQYF.

The genes are TRBV7-9 and TRBJ1-3, with D perhaps matching TRBD1 (5 bases). The CDR3 is made up of 15 amino acids. Trimming shortened V by 5 bases and J by 0 bases, and 11 bases separated the two germline ends. Per germline, CDR1 SEHNR and CDR2 FQNEAQ (reference sequence). The CDR3: CASSTGASSGNTIYF. The CDR3, as DNA: TGTGCCAGCAGCACAGGCGCGAGCTCTGGAAACACCATATATTTT.

A word on this clone: Different DNA sequences within this sample yield the same CDR3. The genes are TRBV28 and TRBJ2-3; TRBD1 is a possible D gene (6 bases). CDR1 and CDR2 from the germline V gene are MDHEN and SYDVKM. The CDR3 sequence is 15 residues long. The ends were cut back, 1 base at V and 4 bases at J, with 12 bases in the middle. CDR3 coding DNA: TGTGCCAGCAGTTTATACAGGGTCGGCGCAGATACGCAGTATTTT. Translating it yields CASSLYRVGADTQYF.

V gene TRBV10-2 combines with J gene TRBJ1-5; D not resolved. V shed 2 bases and J shed 5 bases, with 10 bases lying between them. The CDR3 consists of 14 residues. The germline V gene has CDR1 WSHSY and CDR2 SAAADI. CDR3 sequence reads: CASSENPGYQPQHF. The CDR3 coding sequence is TGCGCCAGCAGTGAGAACCCCGGTTATCAGCCCCAGCATTTT.